The 28 T cell receptor beta chains in this list originate from one sample, sequenced in a study of blood T cell repertoires in COVID-19. Measured with immunoSEQ multiplex PCR; TCRdb has only the in-frame clones, and not every one. The repertoire holds some 430,000 clones, with about 90% as singletons. Input material: PBMCs or T cells enriched from blood (not recorded which). The receptors shown here come from a man aged 18-30 years who had recovered from COVID-19.

The chain uses TRBV28 and TRBJ1-4, with 9 positions matching TRBD1. The CDR3 has 14 residues. The germline gives CDR1 MDHEN, CDR2 SYDVKM. Losses at the gene ends were 5 bases for V and 11 bases for J; bases not matched to a gene: 9. CDR3 DNA: TGTGCCAGCAGTACCCGGGACAGGGCCCTGAAACTGTTTTTT. Encoded protein: CASSTRDRALKLFF.

This sequence joins TRBV28 and TRBJ2-7, with D possibly matching TRBD1 (8 bases). CDR1 is MDHEN and CDR2 is SYDVKM in the germline V gene. The CDR3 is made up of 17 amino acids. Trimming removed 5 bases from V and 6 bases from J, with 26 bases in between. In DNA form, the CDR3 reads TGTGCCAGCAGTCCCCGGGGGGAGAGTGACAGGGGCGGCGAGCAGTACTTC. Translation gives CASSPRGESDRGGEQYF.

The genes are TRBV27 and TRBJ2-7; D might be TRBD2 (5 bases). Germline CDR1 is MNHEY and CDR2 is SMNVEV (reference sequence). CDR3 length: 13 residues. V was clipped by 9 bases and J by 5 bases, with 17 bases between them. The CDR3 DNA sequence: TGTGCCAGACTTCTAAAACGGGGTAACGAGCAGTACTTC. Its translation is CARLLKRGNEQYF.

V gene TRBV29-1 combines with J gene TRBJ1-1, with 8 bases aligning to TRBD1. Germline V gene data show CDR1 as SQVTM and CDR2 as ANQGSEA. V shed 4 bases, J shed 5 bases, and the junction held 3 bases outside the gene matches. The CDR3 is made up of 12 amino acids. CDR3 loop: CSVGRGQTEAFF. DNA for the CDR3: TGCAGCGTTGGCAGGGGGCAAACTGAAGCTTTCTTT.

The chain carries TRBV11-2 and TRBJ1-3; 9 bases line up with TRBD1. The V segment lost 5 bases and the J segment 3 bases; nucleotides outside the gene matches: 11. The CDR3 length is 17 residues. From germline, CDR1 is SGHAT and CDR2 FQNNGV. The CDR3 coding sequence is TGTGCCAGCAGCATAGGGACAGGGCTTATGGATGGAAACACCATATATTTT. Its translation is CASSIGTGLMDGNTIYF.

This clone has only one observation. The rearrangement joins TRBV7-6 to TRBJ1-6, with 8 bases aligning to TRBD1. The V gene's germline CDR1 is SGHVS and CDR2 FNYEAQ. The CDR3 has 15 residues. Germline trimming cut 5 bases from V and 3 bases from J; bases unmatched to any gene: 3. The CDR3 reads CASSTGQGYNSPLHF. DNA of the CDR3: TGTGCCAGCAGCACCGGACAGGGCTATAATTCACCCCTCCACTTT.

The gene calls are TRBV2 and TRBJ1-5; D perhaps matches TRBD1 (6 bases). There are 14 residues in the CDR3. CDR1 and CDR2 (germline): SNHLY, FYNNEI. The ends were cut back, 3 bases at V and 7 bases at J, with 13 bases in the middle. CDR3 loop: CASSDGGAGQPQHF. In nucleotides, the CDR3 is TGTGCCAGCAGTGATGGGGGGGCAGGGCAGCCCCAGCATTTT.

The rearrangement uses TRBV19 and TRBJ1-6; D is unclear. Trimming shortened V by 5 bases and J by 5 bases, and 10 bases separated the two germline ends. The germline V gene has CDR1 LNHDA and CDR2 SQIVND (reference sequence). The CDR3 loop spans 14 amino acids. CDR3 residues: CASSGPSNNSPLHF. CDR3 in DNA: TGTGCCAGTAGTGGGCCGTCCAATAATTCACCCCTCCACTTT.

The chain is built from TRBV10-1 and TRBJ2-1; perhaps TRBD1 as D (6 bases). The V end lost 3 bases, the J end lost 2 bases, and 8 bases lay between the germline ends. The germline gives CDR1 WNHNN, CDR2 SYGVQD (reference sequence). This CDR3 region has 14 residues. The CDR3 region is CASSDGTTYNEQFF. In DNA form, the CDR3 reads TGCGCCAGCAGTGACGGGACAACCTACAATGAGCAGTTCTTC.

J is TRBJ1-4 and V is TRBV28, with D possibly TRBD1 on 6 matching bases. Germline CDR1 reads MDHEN; CDR2 reads SYDVKM. Trimming took off 6 bases at V and 7 bases at J, with 9 bases between the two ends. The CDR3 length is 12 residues. CDR3 bases: TGTGCCAGCAGGCGGACAGTTGAAAAACTGTTTTTT. It specifies CASRRTVEKLFF.

The genes are TRBV12-3 or TRBV12-4 and TRBJ1-6, with TRBD1 matching 7 bases. Trimming removed 6 bases from V and 11 bases from J; junction bases left unmatched: 7. This CDR3 spans 13 amino acids. CDR3 sequence (DNA): TGTGCCAGCAGCAGGACAGGCCAGACACCCCTCCACTTT. It translates to CASSRTGQTPLHF.

V usage is TRBV2 and J usage is TRBJ1-2; 7 bases fit TRBD1. The V gene end was trimmed by 8 bases and the J gene end by 4 bases; junction bases not matched to a gene: 13. This CDR3 spans 15 amino acids. Germline CDR1 SNHLY, CDR2 FYNNEI. The CDR3 sequence: CASSTEQGKGYGYTF. The CDR3 DNA follows: TGTGCCAGCTCGACCGAACAGGGGAAAGGCTATGGCTACACCTTC.

The chain links TRBV9 to TRBJ2-1; D uncertain. Trimming removed 3 bases at V and 6 bases at J, with 4 bases between. Germline lookup yields CDR1 SGDLS and CDR2 YYNGEE. The CDR3 is made up of 11 amino acids. CDR3 in amino acids: CASSGGNEQFF. The DNA for the CDR3 is TGTGCCAGCAGCGGCGGCAATGAGCAGTTCTTC.

The chain is built from TRBV5-6 and TRBJ2-7; possible D gene TRBD2, 6 bases. Germline CDR1 is SGHDT and CDR2 is YYEEEE. The CDR3 consists of 16 residues. Trimming shortened V by 4 bases and J by 2 bases, and 19 bases separated the two germline ends. In DNA form, the CDR3 reads TGTGCCAGCAGCCTTATGACCGGAGGGGCGGCCTACGAGCAGTACTTC. It specifies CASSLMTGGAAYEQYF. The whole variable domain, remainder taken from reference TRBV5-6 and TRBJ2-7, is DAGVTQSPTHLIKTRGQQVTLRCSPKSGHDTVSWYQQALGQGPQFIFQYYEEEERQRGNFPDRFSGHQFPNYSSELNVNALLLGDSALYLCASSLMTGGAAYEQYFGPGTRLTVT.

A remark on this clone: This sample also contains other DNA sequences that code for the same CDR3. The chain links TRBV6-1 to TRBJ1-6, with D possibly being TRBD1 (5 bases). Germline-derived CDR1 and CDR2 are MNHNS and SASEGT. This CDR3 has 17 amino acids. V shed 4 bases and J shed 0 bases, with 13 bases lying between them. CDR3 bases: TGTGCCAGCAGTGGTGGGGCGGGGAGCTCCTATAATTCACCCCTCCACTTT. It translates to CASSGGAGSSYNSPLHF.

The chain carries TRBV3-1 (or the pseudogene TRBV3-2) and TRBJ1-5, with D possibly being TRBD1 (5 bases). Deletions cut 4 bases from V and 1 base from J, with 11 bases between. Germline CDR1 and CDR2: LGHDT and YNNKEL (reference sequence). This CDR3 contains 15 residues. CDR3 sequence reads: CASSPTGGSNQPQHF. The CDR3 DNA reads TGTGCCAGCAGCCCAACGGGGGGAAGCAATCAGCCCCAGCATTTT.

The V gene is TRBV27, the J gene TRBJ1-2, with D perhaps TRBD1 (5 bases). The germline V gene has CDR1 MNHEY and CDR2 SMNVEV (reference sequence). The length of the CDR3 is 12 residues. The V end was cut by 6 bases, the J end by 6 bases, with 11 bases between. CDR3 amino acids: CASRARANGYTF. In DNA, the CDR3 is TGTGCCAGCAGAGCCAGGGCCAATGGCTACACCTTC.

V gene TRBV5-5 combines with J gene TRBJ1-3, with a possible D match to TRBD1 (6 bases). V was trimmed by 5 bases and J by 4 bases, leaving 13 bases between them. This CDR3 spans 14 amino acids. CDR1 and CDR2 (germline): SGHKS, YYEKEE (reference sequence). The CDR3, as DNA: TGTGCCAGCAGTTACCGGACAGAGGGAAACACCATATATTTT. As protein: CASSYRTEGNTIYF.

The chain combines TRBV9 with TRBJ2-2; 9 positions agree with TRBD2. The CDR3 runs 20 residues. J lost 2 bases, V lost 4 bases, and 18 bases had no gene match. CDR1 SGDLS and CDR2 YYNGEE come from the germline V gene. This chain's CDR3 is CASSPHQSGRTHRNTGELFF. CDR3 coding DNA: TGTGCCAGCAGCCCCCATCAGAGCGGGAGGACTCACCGTAACACCGGGGAGCTGTTTTTT.

The chain uses TRBV19 and TRBJ2-1; 11 nucleotides match TRBD1. The ends lost 4 bases at V and 8 bases at J; junction bases unmatched: 10. Germline V gene sequence: CDR1 LNHDA, CDR2 SQIVND (reference sequence). The CDR3 totals 16 residues. The DNA of the CDR3 is TGTGCCAGTAGTAGCCCGGGGGACAGGGGGACCTATGAGCAGTTCTTC. Its protein is CASSSPGDRGTYEQFF.

The chain joins TRBV3-1 (or the pseudogene TRBV3-2) to TRBJ1-5; 7 nucleotides align to TRBD1. This CDR3 has 14 amino acids. Germline V lookup: CDR1 LGHDT, CDR2 YNNKEL (reference sequence). V lost 4 bases and J lost 9; bases outside the gene matches: 9. CDR3 in DNA: TGTGCCAGCAGCCGGACAGGTGGGGATTGGCCCCAGCATTTT. Protein product: CASSRTGGDWPQHF.

CDR3 loop: CSVGPVGLGAYEQYF. DNA of the CDR3: TGCAGCGTTGGCCCAGTTGGGCTAGGGGCCTACGAGCAGTACTTC. The chain has TRBV29-1 and TRBJ2-7; tentatively, D is TRBD1 (5 bases). The CDR3 totals 15 residues. Trimming took off 4 bases at V and 2 bases at J, with 18 bases between the two ends. Germline-derived CDR1 and CDR2 are SQVTM and ANQGSEA.

The rearrangement uses TRBV3-1 (or the pseudogene TRBV3-2) and TRBJ1-2, with D possibly being TRBD1 (6 bases). From germline, CDR1 is LGHDT and CDR2 YNNKEL (reference sequence). V was pared by 1 base and J by 8 bases, with 14 bases between. This CDR3 contains 14 residues. Written as DNA, the CDR3 is TGTGCCAGCAGCCAAGTAGGGGGGGCAGTCGGCTACACCTTC. Translated: CASSQVGGAVGYTF.

The chain recombines TRBV2 with TRBJ2-5, with D perhaps matching TRBD1 (6 bases). Trimming removed 4 bases at V and 1 base at J, with 13 bases between. CDR1 is SNHLY, CDR2 FYNNEI, per germline. The CDR3 extends over 15 amino acids. The CDR3 protein is CASSATGQFQETQYF. The CDR3 bases are TGTGCCAGCAGTGCAACAGGACAGTTCCAAGAGACCCAGTACTTC.

This sequence joins TRBV11-1 and TRBJ1-5; 7 bases line up with TRBD1. The germline V gene has CDR1 SGHAT and CDR2 FQDESV (reference sequence). The length of the CDR3 is 15 residues. Trimming took 5 bases from V and 1 from J; bases not matched to a gene: 5. CDR3 in DNA: TGTGCCAGCAGCCAAACAGGGGTGAGCAATCAGCCCCAGCATTTT. Its protein product is CASSQTGVSNQPQHF.

The chain joins TRBV19 to TRBJ1-5; D remains unclear. V was trimmed by 1 base and J by 1 base, leaving 8 bases between them. The germline gives CDR1 LNHDA, CDR2 SQIVND (reference sequence). This CDR3 has 15 residues. This CDR3 reads CASSIVGRSNQPQHF. For the CDR3, the DNA is TGTGCCAGTAGTATAGTGGGCAGGAGCAATCAGCCCCAGCATTTT.

The chain links TRBV5-1 to TRBJ2-2; 11 nucleotides match TRBD2. Germline CDR1 is SGHRS and CDR2 is YFSETQ. The CDR3 has 14 residues. Trimming took 3 bases from V and 6 from J; bases not matched to a gene: 1. In DNA, the CDR3 is TGCGCCAGCAGCTCACTAGCGGGGGCCGGGGAGCTGTTTTTT. It translates to CASSSLAGAGELFF.

J is TRBJ2-5 and V is TRBV5-4; 7 positions agree with TRBD1. The V segment lost 0 bases and the J segment 7 bases; nucleotides outside the gene matches: 0. In germline, CDR1 is SGHNT, CDR2 YYREEE (reference sequence). The CDR3 runs to 12 residues. This CDR3 is CASSLGQGTQYF. CDR3 nucleotides: TGTGCCAGCAGCTTGGGACAGGGGACCCAGTACTTC.